These T cell receptor beta chains were read from a single sample in a study of post-analysis software for immune sequencing data. One entry per CDR3 protein results from TCRdb running MiXCR on the PCR reads. The sample includes about 460,000 distinct CDR3 sequences, over 35% of them seen just once. The specimen was blood. The receptors shown here come from a girl under 18 with multiple sclerosis. Both conserved end residues are part of each CDR3. A D gene is named only where the DNA matches it firmly. Clone size appears in some rows only: once, few, many, or a class for an expanded clone.

clone size,V gene,J gene,D gene,CDR3 protein,CDR3 DNA
few,TRBV28,TRBJ2-3,TRBD2,CASSFGTSGSMQYF,TGTGCCAGCAGTTTTGGGACTAGCGGGAGCATGCAGTATTTT
once,TRBV20-1,TRBJ2-7,NA,CSSIKDDSYEQYF,TGCAGCTCGATAAAGGACGACTCCTACGAGCAGTACTTC
NA,TRBV20-1,TRBJ2-1,NA,CSASWGSSYNEQFF,TGCAGTGCTAGCTGGGGGAGCTCCTACAATGAGCAGTTCTTC
NA,TRBV7-2,TRBJ2-3,NA,CASSPGSTPTQYF,TGTGCCAGCAGCCCCGGGAGCACCCCTACGCAGTATTTT
NA,TRBV7-2,TRBJ1-5,NA,CASSSRWGDNQPQHF,TGTGCCAGCAGCTCCAGGTGGGGGGACAATCAGCCCCAGCATTTT
few,TRBV12-3/TRBV12-4,TRBJ2-1,TRBD2,CASSWTSFQFF,TGTGCCAGCAGCTGGACTAGCTTCCAGTTCTTC
NA,TRBV12-3/TRBV12-4,TRBJ1-4,NA,CASSSAGEANEKLFF,TGTGCCAGCAGTTCCGCAGGGGAGGCTAATGAAAAACTGTTTTTT
NA,TRBV28,TRBJ1-2,NA,CASSLPGTGYTF,TGTGCCAGCAGTTTACCGGGGACGGGCTACACCTTC
NA,TRBV5-1,TRBJ2-1,NA,CASVPRGDNYNEQFF,TGCGCCAGCGTGCCTCGGGGAGACAACTACAATGAGCAGTTCTTC
few,TRBV5-1,TRBJ2-5,NA,CASSPVQETQYF,TGCGCCAGCAGCCCGGTCCAAGAGACCCAGTACTTC
NA,TRBV27,TRBJ1-1,NA,CASSLSGRARTEAFF,TGTGCCAGCAGTTTATCCGGCAGGGCACGGACTGAAGCTTTCTTT
NA,TRBV5-1,TRBJ2-7,NA,CASSLAVTSYEQYF,TGCGCCAGCAGCTTGGCAGTGACTAGTTACGAGCAGTACTTC
few,TRBV28,TRBJ2-5,NA,CASTSSGQETQYF,TGTGCCAGCACCAGTAGCGGCCAAGAGACCCAGTACTTC
NA,TRBV7-2,TRBJ1-2,TRBD1,CASSLGGTGDYGYTF,TGTGCCAGCAGCTTAGGGGGAACAGGGGACTATGGCTACACCTTC
NA,TRBV7-2,TRBJ1-5,NA,CASSREAQRGQPQHF,TGTGCCAGCAGCCGAGAGGCGCAGCGGGGTCAGCCCCAGCATTTT
NA,TRBV7-2,TRBJ2-3,NA,CASSETASGTDTQYF,TGTGCCAGCAGCGAAACTGCTAGCGGCACAGATACGCAGTATTTT
NA,TRBV7-2,TRBJ2-5,NA,CASSAYRFQETQYF,TGTGCCAGCAGCGCATACAGGTTTCAAGAGACCCAGTACTTC
NA,TRBV28,TRBJ1-2,NA,CASSLWTANYGYTF,TGTGCCAGCAGTTTATGGACAGCTAACTATGGCTACACCTTC
NA,TRBV5-1,TRBJ2-1,TRBD2,CASSSSGRVNEQFF,TGCGCCAGCAGCTCAAGCGGGAGGGTTAATGAGCAGTTCTTC
NA,TRBV28,TRBJ2-7,TRBD1,CASKAGGLYEQYF,TGTGCCAGCAAGGCAGGGGGCTTGTACGAGCAGTACTTC
NA,TRBV6-5,TRBJ2-5,NA,CASSYFRGTGETQYF,TGTGCCAGCAGTTACTTCCGGGGGACTGGGGAGACCCAGTACTTC
NA,TRBV20-1,TRBJ2-5,TRBD1,CSARDYRGETQYF,TGCAGTGCTAGAGATTACAGGGGAGAGACCCAGTACTTC
NA,TRBV20-1,TRBJ1-5,TRBD1,CSAKPTGGAGQPQHF,TGCAGTGCTAAACCAACAGGGGGCGCGGGTCAGCCCCAGCATTTT
few,TRBV4-2,TRBJ1-2,TRBD1,CASSHNRGRANYGYTF,TGTGCCAGCAGCCATAACAGGGGGAGAGCTAACTATGGCTACACCTTC
few,TRBV10-3,TRBJ2-7,TRBD1,CARGTGPSYEQYF,TGTGCCAGAGGGACAGGGCCATCCTACGAGCAGTACTTC
NA,TRBV5-1,TRBJ2-3,TRBD2,CASSLAEAGGTDTQYF,TGCGCCAGCAGCTTGGCCGAGGCGGGAGGAACAGATACGCAGTATTTT
few,TRBV4-1,TRBJ2-7,NA,CASSQVSRSSYEQYF,TGCGCCAGCAGCCAAGTAAGCAGGTCCTCCTACGAGCAGTACTTC
few,TRBV7-9,TRBJ2-7,TRBD2,CATESGSTYEQYF,TGTGCCACGGAAAGCGGGAGTACCTACGAGCAGTACTTC
NA,TRBV29-1,TRBJ2-7,TRBD1,CSVERTGGDEQYF,TGCAGCGTTGAGAGGACAGGGGGCGACGAGCAGTACTTC
NA,TRBV6-5,TRBJ2-1,TRBD2,CASSSLGLAGANEQFF,TGTGCCAGCAGTTCACTGGGACTAGCGGGAGCCAATGAGCAGTTCTTC
NA,TRBV27,TRBJ2-4,NA,CASSPGNIQYF,TGTGCCAGCAGTCCTGGAAACATTCAGTACTTC
NA,TRBV14,TRBJ2-1,NA,CASSHDSATYNEQFF,TGTGCCAGCAGCCATGACAGTGCCACCTACAATGAGCAGTTCTTC
many,TRBV12-3/TRBV12-4,TRBJ2-1,TRBD2,CASSLTSGTYNEQFF,TGTGCCAGCTCCCTGACTAGCGGGACCTACAATGAGCAGTTCTTC
few,TRBV20-1,TRBJ2-7,NA,CSASDEREYF,TGCAGTGCTAGCGACGAAAGGGAGTACTTC
NA,TRBV29-1,TRBJ2-2,NA,CAQLTSNTGELFF,TGCGCACAGTTAACATCAAACACCGGGGAGCTGTTTTTT
few,TRBV10-1,TRBJ2-3,TRBD1,CASSRTGGTDTQYF,TGCGCCAGCAGCCGGACAGGGGGCACAGATACGCAGTATTTT
few,TRBV29-1,TRBJ2-1,TRBD2,CSVDPASGSSYNEQFF,TGCAGCGTTGACCCCGCAAGCGGGAGCTCCTACAATGAGCAGTTCTTC
NA,TRBV12-3/TRBV12-4,TRBJ2-3,NA,CASSFGGFTDTQYF,TGTGCCAGCAGTTTTGGGGGTTTCACAGATACGCAGTATTTT
NA,TRBV6-5,TRBJ2-1,NA,CASSYGFRVSGEQFF,TGTGCCAGCAGTTACGGGTTTAGGGTTTCGGGAGAGCAGTTCTTC
NA,TRBV28,TRBJ1-2,TRBD1,CASSFRGGHYGYTF,TGTGCCAGCAGTTTCAGGGGGGGCCACTATGGCTACACCTTC
few,TRBV5-1,TRBJ2-5,NA,CASSTNWGIETQYF,TGCGCCAGCAGCACGAATTGGGGGATTGAGACCCAGTACTTC
NA,TRBV28,TRBJ2-1,NA,CASSLNSGREQFF,TGTGCCAGCAGTTTGAATTCGGGGCGTGAGCAGTTCTTC
NA,TRBV5-1,TRBJ2-7,NA,CASRLSTGTYEQYF,TGCGCCAGCAGGCTGAGCACAGGGACTTACGAGCAGTACTTC
few,TRBV29-1,TRBJ1-2,NA,CSVERGYGYTF,TGCAGCGTTGAACGAGGTTATGGCTACACCTTC
few,TRBV7-3,TRBJ2-3,NA,CASSLGRSGDTQYF,TGTGCCAGCAGCTTAGGCAGGTCCGGGGATACGCAGTATTTT
NA,TRBV7-9,TRBJ2-7,NA,CASSAVVRAEQYF,TGTGCCAGCAGCGCCGTCGTCAGGGCCGAGCAGTACTTC